This T cell receptor (beta chain) originates from a study of PD-1 blockade in classical Hodgkin lymphoma. This clone was detected only a few times. The repertoire was sequenced with immunoSEQ multiplex PCR; TCRdb's copy has only in-frame clones and lacks some. The sample consists of about 15,000 clones, around 88% of them appearing once. Germline CDR1 MGHDK, CDR2 SYGVNS. The CDR3 consists of 13 residues. Between the trimmed V and J ends, which lost 4 bases and 2 bases, there was a span of 6 bases. After autologous stem cell transplantation all patients relapsed, and prior brentuximab vedotin exposure differed between cohorts.

The sequence was collected from a human donor with classical Hodgkin lymphoma. The V gene is TRBV25-1, the J gene TRBJ2-1; D gene ambiguous. This specimen was peripheral blood mononuclear cells (PBMCs), taken before the second cycle of nivolumab. The CDR3 nucleotides read TGTGCCAGCAGTGGAAACCCCTACAATGAGCAGTTCTTC. Translation: CASSGNPYNEQFF.